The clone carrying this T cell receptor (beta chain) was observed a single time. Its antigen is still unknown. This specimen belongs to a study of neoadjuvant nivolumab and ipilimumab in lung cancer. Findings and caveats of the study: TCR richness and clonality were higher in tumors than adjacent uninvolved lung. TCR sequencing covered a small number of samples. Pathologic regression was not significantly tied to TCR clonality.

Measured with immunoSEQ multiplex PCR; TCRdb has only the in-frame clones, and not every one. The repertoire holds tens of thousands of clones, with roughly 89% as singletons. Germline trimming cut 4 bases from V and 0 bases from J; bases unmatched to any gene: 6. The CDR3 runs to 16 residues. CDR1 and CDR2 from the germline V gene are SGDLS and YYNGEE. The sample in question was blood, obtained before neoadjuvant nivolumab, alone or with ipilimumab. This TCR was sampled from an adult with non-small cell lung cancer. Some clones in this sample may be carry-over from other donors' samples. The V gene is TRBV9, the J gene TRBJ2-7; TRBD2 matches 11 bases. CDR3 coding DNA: TGTGCCAGCAGCCCCCGACTAGCGGGGAGCTCCTACGAGCAGTACTTC. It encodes CASSPRLAGSSYEQYF.